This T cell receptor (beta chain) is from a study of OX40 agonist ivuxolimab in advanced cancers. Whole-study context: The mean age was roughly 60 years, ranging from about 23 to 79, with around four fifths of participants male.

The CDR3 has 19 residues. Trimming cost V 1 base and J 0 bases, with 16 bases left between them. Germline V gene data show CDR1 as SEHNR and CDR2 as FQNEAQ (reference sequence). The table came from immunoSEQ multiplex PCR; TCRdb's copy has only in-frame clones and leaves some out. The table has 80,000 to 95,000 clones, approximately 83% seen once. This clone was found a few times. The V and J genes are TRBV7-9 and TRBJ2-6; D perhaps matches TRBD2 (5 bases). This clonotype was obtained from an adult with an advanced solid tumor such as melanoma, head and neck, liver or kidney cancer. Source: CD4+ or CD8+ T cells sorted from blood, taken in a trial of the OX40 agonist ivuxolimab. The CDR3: CASSLGELGFFSGANVLTF. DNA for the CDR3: TGTGCCAGCAGCTTAGGGGAGCTAGGGTTCTTCTCTGGGGCCAACGTCCTGACTTTC.